The 10 T cell receptor beta chains in this list originate from one sample, sequenced in a study of T-cell memory formation after mild COVID-19. TCRdb recomputed calls from the 5' RACE reads with MiXCR, one row per CDR3 protein. The table includes around 250,000 distinct CDR3 sequences, 16% detected once. Sequences were obtained from PBMCs or a T cell subset sorted from them (not recorded which). The receptors stem from a man aged 18-30 years who had mild COVID-19 (a few samples of this study predate the infection). Cell type and time point are not known.

V usage is TRBV7-6 and J usage is TRBJ2-3; the match to TRBD2 covers 7 bases. The J segment lost 4 bases and the V segment lost 5 bases, leaving 12 bases of the junction unmatched. The CDR3 extends over 16 amino acids. CDR1 SGHVS and CDR2 FNYEAQ come from the germline V gene. The CDR3 spells CASSRRGGGGSDTQYF. CDR3 in DNA: TGTGCCAGCAGCAGACGCGGCGGGGGAGGATCAGATACGCAGTATTTT.

The J gene is TRBJ2-1, the V gene TRBV4-3; maybe TRBD2 (5 bases). CDR1 is LGHNA, CDR2 YSLEER, per germline. CDR3 size: 17 residues. Trimming shortened V by 1 base and J by 4 bases, and 17 bases separated the two germline ends. The CDR3 DNA sequence: TGCGCCAGCAGCCAAGCCGGGATCCTCCCTCATTACAATGAGCAGTTCTTC. Encoded protein: CASSQAGILPHYNEQFF.

This clonotype showed up just a few times. The V and J genes are TRBV7-2 and TRBJ2-5; D gene ambiguous. V lost 5 bases to trimming and J lost 5 bases, with 12 bases between them. Germline V gives CDR1 SGHTA, CDR2 FQGNSA. CDR3 size: 13 residues. The CDR3 DNA sequence: TGTGCCAGCAGCCCGCAGAGGCTGGAGACCCAGTACTTC. This encodes CASSPQRLETQYF.

The J gene is TRBJ1-4, the V gene TRBV7-7, with unresolved D. This CDR3 is 13 amino acids long. CDR1 and CDR2 (germline): SSHAT, FNYEAQ (reference sequence). V dropped 5 bases and J dropped 10 bases, with 14 bases sitting between them. The DNA of the CDR3 is TGTGCCAGCAGCGCAGAACCGGTGGGAAAACTGTTTTTT. Its protein is CASSAEPVGKLFF.

This clonotype came up a few times. The V call is TRBV6-6, the J call TRBJ2-2; 9 bases are a match to TRBD1. The ends lost 4 bases at V and 7 bases at J; junction bases unmatched: 7. The germline V gene encodes CDR1 MNHNY and CDR2 SVGAGI (reference sequence). The CDR3 is 15 residues long. Here the CDR3 DNA reads TGTGCCAGCAGTTCCCGACAGGGGGAAGGCGGGGAGCTGTTTTTT. Its translation: CASSSRQGEGGELFF.

The rearrangement uses TRBV5-1 and TRBJ2-1; 9 nucleotides match TRBD2. Looked up from germline, CDR1 is SGHRS and CDR2 is YFSETQ. The junction had 11 bases not matched to a gene; V was cut back by 0 bases and J by 7 bases. The CDR3 covers 17 residues. CDR3 in DNA: TGCGCCAGCAGCTTGGCCGGGAGCGGGGGGATGTATAATGAGCAGTTCTTC. The encoded protein is CASSLAGSGGMYNEQFF.

The chain combines TRBV29-1 with TRBJ2-7; D gene uncertain. The germline gives CDR1 SQVTM, CDR2 ANQGSEA. The CDR3 has 11 amino acids. Trimming removed 5 bases from V and 3 bases from J, with 8 bases in between. The CDR3 reads CSVFRGYEQYF. The DNA for the CDR3 is TGCAGCGTTTTCCGCGGCTACGAGCAGTACTTC.

This clonotype came up a few times. Relative to the germline gene, one junction end is altered; a read error may explain this. V is TRBV4-2 and J is TRBJ2-1, with a possible D match to TRBD2 (7 bases). Per the germline V gene, CDR1 is LGHNA and CDR2 is YNFKEQ. The CDR3 runs to 14 residues. CDR3 protein: CAGSPLGGLNEQFF. In DNA form, the CDR3 reads TGTGCCGGCAGCCCACTCGGGGGGCTGAATGAGCAGTTCTTC.

This chain links TRBV4-3 with TRBJ2-2; D is perhaps TRBD2 (5 bases). The CDR3 consists of 14 residues. V shed 0 bases and J shed 5 bases, with 7 bases lying between them. CDR1 and CDR2 from the germline V gene are LGHNA and YSLEER. The CDR3 coding sequence is TGCGCCAGCAGCCAAGATCGGGGAACCGGGGAGCTGTTTTTT. Amino acid sequence: CASSQDRGTGELFF.

DNA of the CDR3: TGTGCCAGCAAGGCAGGCCAGATCGCGCCCCAGCATTTT. The encoded protein is CASKAGQIAPQHF. The chain joins TRBV6-5 to TRBJ1-5; D is unclear. Trimming took 7 bases from V and 9 from J, leaving 16 bases between them. The germline V gene has CDR1 MNHEY and CDR2 SVGAGI. The CDR3 consists of 13 residues.